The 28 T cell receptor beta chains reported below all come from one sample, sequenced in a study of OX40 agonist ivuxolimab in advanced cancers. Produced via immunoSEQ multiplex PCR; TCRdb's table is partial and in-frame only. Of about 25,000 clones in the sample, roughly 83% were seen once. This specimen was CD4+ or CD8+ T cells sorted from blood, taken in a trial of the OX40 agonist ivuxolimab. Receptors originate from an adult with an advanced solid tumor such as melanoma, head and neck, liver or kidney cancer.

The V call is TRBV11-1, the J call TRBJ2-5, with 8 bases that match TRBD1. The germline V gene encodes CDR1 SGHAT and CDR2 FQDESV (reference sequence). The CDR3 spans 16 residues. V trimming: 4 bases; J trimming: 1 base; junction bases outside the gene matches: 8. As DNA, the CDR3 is TGTGCCAGCAGCTCGACACGTGGACAGGGCCAAGAGACCCAGTACTTC. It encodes CASSSTRGQGQETQYF.

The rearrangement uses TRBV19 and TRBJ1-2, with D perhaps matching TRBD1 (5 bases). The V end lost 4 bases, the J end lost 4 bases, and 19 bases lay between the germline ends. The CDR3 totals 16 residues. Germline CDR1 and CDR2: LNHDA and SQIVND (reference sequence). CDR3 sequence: CASSNLPEWRGYGYTF. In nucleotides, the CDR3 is TGTGCCAGTAGTAATCTCCCGGAATGGAGGGGCTATGGCTACACCTTC.

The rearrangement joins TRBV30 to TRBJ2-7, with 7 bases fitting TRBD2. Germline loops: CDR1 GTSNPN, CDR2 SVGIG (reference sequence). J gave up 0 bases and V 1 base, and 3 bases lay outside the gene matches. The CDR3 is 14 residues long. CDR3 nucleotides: TGTGCCTGGAGTGAAGGCGGGAGCTCCTACGAGCAGTACTTC. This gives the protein CAWSEGGSSYEQYF.

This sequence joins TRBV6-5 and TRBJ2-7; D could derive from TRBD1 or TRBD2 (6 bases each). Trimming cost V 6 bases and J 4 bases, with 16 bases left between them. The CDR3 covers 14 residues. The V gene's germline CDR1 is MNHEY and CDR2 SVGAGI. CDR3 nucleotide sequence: TGTGCCAGCAGCTCTTACAGGGAGGAGTACGAGCAGTACTTC. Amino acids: CASSSYREEYEQYF.

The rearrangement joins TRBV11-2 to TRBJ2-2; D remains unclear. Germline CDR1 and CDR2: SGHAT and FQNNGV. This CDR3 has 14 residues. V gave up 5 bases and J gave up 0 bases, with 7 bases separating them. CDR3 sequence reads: CASSIWTNTGELFF. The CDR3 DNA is TGTGCCAGCAGCATCTGGACGAACACCGGGGAGCTGTTTTTT.

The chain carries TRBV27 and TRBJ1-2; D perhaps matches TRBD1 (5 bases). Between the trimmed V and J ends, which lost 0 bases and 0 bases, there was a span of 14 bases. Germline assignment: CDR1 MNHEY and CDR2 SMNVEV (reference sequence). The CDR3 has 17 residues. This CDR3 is CASSLSRRQIANYGYTF. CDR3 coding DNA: TGTGCCAGCAGTTTATCGAGGCGACAGATAGCTAACTATGGCTACACCTTC.

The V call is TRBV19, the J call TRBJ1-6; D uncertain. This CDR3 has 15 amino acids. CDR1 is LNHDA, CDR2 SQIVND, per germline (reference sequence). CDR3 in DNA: TGTGCTACGAGCCCCTTCGACTCCTATAATTCACCCCTCCACTTT. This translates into CATSPFDSYNSPLHF. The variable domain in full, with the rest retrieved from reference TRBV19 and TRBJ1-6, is DGGITQSPKYLFRKEGQNVTLSCEQNLNHDAMYWYRQDPGQGLRLIYYSQIVNDFQKGDIAEGYSVSREKKESFPLTVTSAQKNPTAFYLCATSPFDSYNSPLHFGNGTRLTVT.

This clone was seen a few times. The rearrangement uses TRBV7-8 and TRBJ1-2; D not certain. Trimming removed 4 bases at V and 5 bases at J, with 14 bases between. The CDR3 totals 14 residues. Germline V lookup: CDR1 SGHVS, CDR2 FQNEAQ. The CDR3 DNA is TGTGCCAGCAGCTCAAGCGCGAGACCGTATGGCTACACCTTC. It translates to CASSSSARPYGYTF.

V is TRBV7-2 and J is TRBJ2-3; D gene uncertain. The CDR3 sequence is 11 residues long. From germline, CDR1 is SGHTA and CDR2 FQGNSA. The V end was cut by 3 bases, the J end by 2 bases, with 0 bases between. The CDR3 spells CASSFTDTQYF. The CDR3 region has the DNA TGTGCCAGCAGCTTCACAGATACGCAGTATTTT.

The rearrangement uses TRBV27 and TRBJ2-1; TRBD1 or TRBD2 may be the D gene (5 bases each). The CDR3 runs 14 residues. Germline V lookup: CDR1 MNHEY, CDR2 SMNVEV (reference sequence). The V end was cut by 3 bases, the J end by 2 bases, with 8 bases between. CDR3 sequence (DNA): TGTGCCAGCAGTTTCGGGGCCACCTACAATGAGCAGTTCTTC. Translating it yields CASSFGATYNEQFF.

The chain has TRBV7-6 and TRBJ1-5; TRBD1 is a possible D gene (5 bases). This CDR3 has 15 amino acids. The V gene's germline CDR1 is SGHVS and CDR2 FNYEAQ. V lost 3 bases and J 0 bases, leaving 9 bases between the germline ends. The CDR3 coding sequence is TGTGCCAGCAGCTTCGGAACAGGTAGCAATCAGCCCCAGCATTTT. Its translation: CASSFGTGSNQPQHF.

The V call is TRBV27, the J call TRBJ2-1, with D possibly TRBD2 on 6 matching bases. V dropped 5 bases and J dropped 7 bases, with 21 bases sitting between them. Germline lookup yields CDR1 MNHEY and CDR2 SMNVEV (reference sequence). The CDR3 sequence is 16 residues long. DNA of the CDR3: TGTGCCAGCAGTGGGTATGACACGCTAGGGAGGAATGAGCAGTTCTTC. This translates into CASSGYDTLGRNEQFF.

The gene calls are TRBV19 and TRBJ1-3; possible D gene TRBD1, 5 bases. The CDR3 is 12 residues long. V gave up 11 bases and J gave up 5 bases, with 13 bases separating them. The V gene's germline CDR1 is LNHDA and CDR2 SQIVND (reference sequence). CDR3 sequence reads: CAGGRFRNTIYF. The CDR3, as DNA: TGTGCCGGGGGGAGGTTTAGAAACACCATATATTTT.

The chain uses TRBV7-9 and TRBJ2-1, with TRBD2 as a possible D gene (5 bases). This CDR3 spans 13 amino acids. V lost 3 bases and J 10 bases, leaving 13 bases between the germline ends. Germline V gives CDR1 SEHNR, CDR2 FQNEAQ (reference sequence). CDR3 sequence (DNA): TGTGCCAGCAGCTTCGGACTTACCGGAGAGCAGTTCTTC. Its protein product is CASSFGLTGEQFF.

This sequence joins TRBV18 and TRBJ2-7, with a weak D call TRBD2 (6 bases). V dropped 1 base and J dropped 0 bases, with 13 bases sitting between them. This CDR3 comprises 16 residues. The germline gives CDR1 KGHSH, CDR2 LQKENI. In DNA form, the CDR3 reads TGTGCCAGCTCACCACGGGCGGGGTTGAGCTCCTACGAGCAGTACTTC. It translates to CASSPRAGLSSYEQYF.

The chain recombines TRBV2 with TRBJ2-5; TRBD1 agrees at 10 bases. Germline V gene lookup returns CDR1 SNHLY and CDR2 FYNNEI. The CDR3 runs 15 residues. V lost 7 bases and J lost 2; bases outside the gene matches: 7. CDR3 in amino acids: CASTRDRGPQETQYF. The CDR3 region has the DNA TGTGCCAGCACCCGGGACAGGGGTCCACAAGAGACCCAGTACTTC.

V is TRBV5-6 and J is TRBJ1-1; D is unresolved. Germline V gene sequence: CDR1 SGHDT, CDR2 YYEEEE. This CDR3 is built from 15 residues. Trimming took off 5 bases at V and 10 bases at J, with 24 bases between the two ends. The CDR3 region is CASSGLLGSKWLAFF. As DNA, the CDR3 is TGTGCCAGCAGTGGCCTCCTGGGGAGCAAATGGCTAGCTTTCTTT.

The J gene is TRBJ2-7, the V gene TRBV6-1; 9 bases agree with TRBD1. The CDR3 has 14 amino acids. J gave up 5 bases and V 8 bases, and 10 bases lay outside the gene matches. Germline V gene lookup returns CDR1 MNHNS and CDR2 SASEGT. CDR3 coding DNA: TGTGCCAGCCGAGGGACAGGGAGATGGGACGAGCAGTACTTC. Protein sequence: CASRGTGRWDEQYF.

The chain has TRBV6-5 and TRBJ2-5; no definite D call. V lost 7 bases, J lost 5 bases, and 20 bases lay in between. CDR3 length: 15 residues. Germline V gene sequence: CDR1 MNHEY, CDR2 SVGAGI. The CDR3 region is CASKEARREMETQYF. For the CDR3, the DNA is TGTGCCAGCAAGGAAGCAAGACGCGAGATGGAGACCCAGTACTTC.

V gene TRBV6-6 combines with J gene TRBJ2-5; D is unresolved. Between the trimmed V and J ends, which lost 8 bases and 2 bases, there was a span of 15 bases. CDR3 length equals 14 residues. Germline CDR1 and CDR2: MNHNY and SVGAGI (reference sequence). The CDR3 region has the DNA TGTGCCAGCGCGCCCAGACTCTGGCAAGAGACCCAGTACTTC. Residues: CASAPRLWQETQYF.

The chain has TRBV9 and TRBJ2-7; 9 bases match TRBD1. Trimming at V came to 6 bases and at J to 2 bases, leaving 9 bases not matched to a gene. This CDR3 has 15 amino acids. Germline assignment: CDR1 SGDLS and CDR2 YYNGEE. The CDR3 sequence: CASKPERTGAYEQYF. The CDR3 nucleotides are TGTGCCAGCAAACCGGAACGGACAGGGGCCTACGAGCAGTACTTC.

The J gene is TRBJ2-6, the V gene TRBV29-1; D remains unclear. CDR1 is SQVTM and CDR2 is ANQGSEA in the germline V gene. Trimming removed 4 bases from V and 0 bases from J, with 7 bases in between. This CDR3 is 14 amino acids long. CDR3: CSVVGVSGANVLTF. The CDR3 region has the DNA TGCAGCGTTGTTGGGGTCTCTGGGGCCAACGTCCTGACTTTC.

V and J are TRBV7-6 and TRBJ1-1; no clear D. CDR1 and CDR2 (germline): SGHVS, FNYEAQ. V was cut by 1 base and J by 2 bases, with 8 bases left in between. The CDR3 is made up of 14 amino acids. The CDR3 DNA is TGTGCCAGCAGCTTAGACCCAGCTAACACTGAAGCTTTCTTT. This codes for CASSLDPANTEAFF.

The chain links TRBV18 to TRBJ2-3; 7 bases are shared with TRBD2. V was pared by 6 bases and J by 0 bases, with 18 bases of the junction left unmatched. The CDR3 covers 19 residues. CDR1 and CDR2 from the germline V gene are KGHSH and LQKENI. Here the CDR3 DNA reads TGTGCCAGCTCCCCCGGGGCGGGGGTGACCACCTCTAGCACAGATACGCAGTATTTT. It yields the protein CASSPGAGVTTSSTDTQYF.

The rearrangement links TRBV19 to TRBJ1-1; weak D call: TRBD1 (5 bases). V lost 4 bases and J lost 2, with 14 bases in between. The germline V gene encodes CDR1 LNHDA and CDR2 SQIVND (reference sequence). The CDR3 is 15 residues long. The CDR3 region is CASSKPRQLNTEAFF. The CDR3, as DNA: TGTGCCAGTAGTAAACCCAGACAGTTAAACACTGAAGCTTTCTTT.

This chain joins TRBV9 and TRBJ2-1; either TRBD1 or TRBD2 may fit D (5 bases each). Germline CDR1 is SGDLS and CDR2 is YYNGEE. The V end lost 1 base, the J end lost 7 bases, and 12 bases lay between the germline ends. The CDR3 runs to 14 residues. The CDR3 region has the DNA TGTGCCAGCAGCGTATGGGGGAACGGGAATGAGCAGTTCTTC. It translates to CASSVWGNGNEQFF. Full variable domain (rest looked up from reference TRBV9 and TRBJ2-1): DSGVTQTPKHLITATGQRVTLRCSPRSGDLSVYWYQQSLDQGLQFLIQYYNGEERAKGNILERFSAQQFPDLHSELNLSSLELGDSALYFCASSVWGNGNEQFFGPGTRLTVL.

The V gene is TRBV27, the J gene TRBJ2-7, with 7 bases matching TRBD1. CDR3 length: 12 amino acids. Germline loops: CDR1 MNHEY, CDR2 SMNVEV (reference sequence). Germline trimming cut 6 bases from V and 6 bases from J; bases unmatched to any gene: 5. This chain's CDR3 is CASRTNRGEQYF. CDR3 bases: TGTGCCAGCAGAACAAACAGGGGCGAGCAGTACTTC.

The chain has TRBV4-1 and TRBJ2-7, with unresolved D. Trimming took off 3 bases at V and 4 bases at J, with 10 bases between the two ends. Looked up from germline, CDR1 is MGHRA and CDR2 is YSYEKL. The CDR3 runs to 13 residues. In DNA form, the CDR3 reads TGCGCCAGCAGCCACCTCCAACAGTACGAGCAGTACTTC. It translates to CASSHLQQYEQYF.